This T cell receptor beta chain stems from a study of T cell clones after liver transplantation. In the study overall: Three of eight recipients were HCV-positive; others had non-autoimmune, non-viral indications. Tolerant meant at least one year fully off immunosuppression without liver enzymes above twice normal.

From germline, CDR1 is SNHLY and CDR2 FYNNEI. This CDR3 spans 15 amino acids. V was pared by 5 bases and J by 0 bases, with 11 bases between. On this clone: What it binds is not known.

Produced via immunoSEQ multiplex PCR; TCRdb's table is partial and in-frame only. The top ten clones hold about 0.8% of a sample with around 110,000 clones, 75% to 95% of them seen once. General study results and limits: Rather than being deleted, graft donor-reactive T cells may have moved into the graft.

Sequencing used CD4+ T cells from blood, obtained 12 months after liver transplant. This sequence joins TRBV2 and TRBJ1-3; maybe TRBD1 (6 bases). The TCR comes from a human patient who received a liver transplant. A share of the T cells may be of graft donor origin. The CDR3 coding sequence is TGTGCCAGCAGTCTGGGGGGGGCCTCTGGAAACACCATATATTTT. It specifies CASSLGGASGNTIYF.